These 11 T cell receptor beta chains share one sample of origin, sequenced in a study of T cell repertoires in cytomegalovirus infection. These receptors have no identified antigens. TCRdb reprocessed the reads via MiXCR and lists one record per CDR3 protein. The sample lists some 500,000 distinct CDR3 sequences, 35% to 50% occurring once. Material: cultured PBMCs, obtained from culture after CMV antigen stimulation. Every receptor here comes from a human donor in good health (CMV status not recorded). Some clones in this sample may be carry-over from other donors' samples.

The rearrangement joins TRBV20-1 to TRBJ1-4; possible D gene TRBD1, 5 bases. V was shortened by 1 base and J by 4 bases, with 10 bases between the two germline ends. This CDR3 region has 14 residues. Germline CDR1 DFQATT, CDR2 SNEGSKA (reference sequence). The CDR3 DNA reads as TGCAGTGCTAGAGTTGGGGCCAATAATGAAAAACTGTTTTTT. Its translation: CSARVGANNEKLFF.

In the case of this clonotype: Without the conserved terminal phenylalanine or tryptophan, this CDR3 likely stems from a read error. The genes are TRBV12-3 or TRBV12-4 and TRBJ2-1; TRBD1 matches at 8 bases. The junction had 6 bases not matched to a gene; V was cut back by 4 bases and J by 4 bases. The CDR3 extends over 15 amino acids. CDR3: CASSSGTGNYNEQFL. CDR3 DNA sequence: TGTGCCAGCAGTTCCGGGACAGGAAATTACAATGAGCAGTTCCTC.

The DNA for the CDR3 is TGTGCCAGCAGTACCACTAGCGGGAGTGGGGCAGATACGCAGTATTTT. Amino acid sequence: CASSTTSGSGADTQYF. The rearrangement uses TRBV12-3 or TRBV12-4 and TRBJ2-3, with 11 bases identical to TRBD2. The CDR3 covers 16 residues. Trimming cost V 5 bases and J 4 bases; bases outside gene matches: 8.

The chain joins TRBV19 to TRBJ1-5; D is undetermined. Trimming removed 2 bases at V and 9 bases at J, with 14 bases between. Per germline, CDR1 LNHDA and CDR2 SQIVND (reference sequence). This CDR3 comprises 14 residues. The CDR3 here is CASSIYARGVPQHF. The CDR3 DNA is TGTGCCAGTAGTATATACGCACGGGGTGTGCCCCAGCATTTT.

This sequence joins TRBV7-9 and TRBJ2-7, with 8 bases aligning to TRBD2. Germline V gives CDR1 SEHNR, CDR2 FQNEAQ (reference sequence). The trim removed 2 bases at V and 3 bases at J, leaving 6 bases unmatched. This CDR3 is 15 amino acids long. CDR3 nucleotides: TGTGCCAGCAGCTTACTAACGGGAGGGGGCTACGAGCAGTACTTC. This codes for CASSLLTGGGYEQYF.

A few counts support this clonotype. V is TRBV4-1 and J is TRBJ1-4; a weak D match, TRBD1 (6 bases). Per germline, CDR1 MGHRA and CDR2 YSYEKL. V was clipped by 2 bases and J by 1 base, with 11 bases between them. This CDR3 comprises 16 residues. In nucleotides, the CDR3 is TGCGCCAGCAGCCAATCGAGGGGGAGAACTAATGAAAAACTGTTTTTT. Translation gives CASSQSRGRTNEKLFF.

This clonotype showed up just a few times. The CDR3: CASSLAPGQGEETQYF. The CDR3 nucleotides are TGTGCCAGCAGCTTAGCCCCCGGACAGGGCGAAGAGACCCAGTACTTC. The chain is built from TRBV7-2 and TRBJ2-5; 8 nucleotides match TRBD1. The J segment lost 3 bases and the V segment lost 0 bases, leaving 6 bases of the junction unmatched. The CDR3 spans 16 residues. Germline CDR1 SGHTA, CDR2 FQGNSA.

There are a few counts of this clonotype. Given a much more abundant clone one base away, this may be a read error. J is TRBJ1-5 and V is TRBV12-3 or TRBV12-4; D unclear. The V gene lost 3 bases and the J gene lost 1 base, with 4 bases spanning the gap. This CDR3 spans 13 amino acids. This chain's CDR3 is CASSFQSNQPQHF. The CDR3 DNA reads as TGTGCCAGCAGTTTCCAGAGCAATCAGCCCCAGCATTTT.

This chain joins TRBV4-3 and TRBJ1-1; D gene ambiguous. The CDR3 extends over 14 amino acids. V was shortened by 1 base and J by 4 bases, with 10 bases between the two germline ends. The germline gives CDR1 LGHNA, CDR2 YSLEER. The CDR3 loop is CASSQGGGFTEAFF. The CDR3, as DNA: TGCGCCAGCAGCCAAGGGGGAGGGTTCACTGAAGCTTTCTTT.

This clonotype has a handful of counts. The chain is built from TRBV20-1 and TRBJ2-7, with D perhaps TRBD2 (5 bases). Germline V gene sequence: CDR1 DFQATT, CDR2 SNEGSKA (reference sequence). The CDR3 has 17 residues. V shed 5 bases and J shed 2 bases, with 25 bases lying between them. CDR3 bases: TGCAGTGCTGTGTTGGCGTCTGCGGGCTTCCACCCCTACGAGCAGTACTTC. It codes for CSAVLASAGFHPYEQYF.

The rearrangement joins TRBV10-3 to TRBJ2-5, with a weak D call TRBD2 (6 bases). V was clipped by 6 bases and J by 5 bases, with 19 bases between them. This CDR3 has 15 residues. Per germline, CDR1 ENHRY and CDR2 SYGVKD. The CDR3 spells CAIRDGTGLQETQYF. DNA of the CDR3: TGTGCCATCAGAGACGGGACGGGACTCCAGGAGACCCAGTACTTC.